The TCR beta chain under discussion was sequenced for a study of blood T cell repertoires in COVID-19 (dated by TCRdb to 2020 to 2022). As for the study more broadly: The collaborator samples originated in the United States, Italy and Spain and spanned the acute and convalescent phases of COVID-19. Deeply sampled blood TCRbeta repertoires from subjects exposed to, actively infected with, or recovered from COVID-19 were included in the dataset. The repertoires were released in a freely available public database intended as a resource for research on the immune response to SARS-CoV-2. Where HLA class I and class II types were available, the types were taken from metadata supplied by the sample provider, not from assay-based typing. The samples were drawn from the first 160 participants of the ongoing ImmuneRACE study and from 950 to 1,500 subjects provided by 6 global collaborators. The prospective study material was composed of cDNA or gDNA derived from T cells, B-cell-depleted T cells, or PBMCs. Nearly every sample came with metadata listing a de-identified subject ID, COVID-19 status, age in years and sex. Broad study findings and their caveats: How much clinical and demographic metadata was included differed by source and by participant, and the metadata was provided uncurated.

The immunoSEQ Assay, a bias-controlled multiplex PCR, was used to amplify TCRbeta CDR3 regions from genomic DNA. Concerning the study's data processing: The number of nucleated cells in each sample was estimated by amplification of reference gene primers within the assay. To quantify the absolute abundance of each unique TCRbeta CDR3 rearrangement, sequence reads were collapsed and filtered. For each sample, productive Simpson clonality was calculated as the square root of Simpson's diversity index over productive rearrangements. The immuneACCESS repertoire file appears here via TCRdb, limited to in-frame rearrangements. These files lack a portion of the clones; in checked studies, under half of the deficit traces to unresolved V genes, and the cause of the others is not known. V and J calls and clone size come straight from that table; D and trimming were deduced from the DNA. This sample holds approximately 160,000 clones; approximately 84% were observed only once. Clones ranked in the top ten supply around 8% of the sample.

One collaborating source in Seattle enrolled patients during active infection and followed them longitudinally through the course of disease. Each collaborating institution followed its own protocols to collect whole blood in K2EDTA tubes. Collaborator samples were shipped for TCRbeta analysis as frozen whole blood, isolated PBMCs, or DNA extracted from either sample type. Note on this clone: It has no known antigen specificity. Nothing much larger sits one base from this clone, and base qualities are not available.

CDR1 and CDR2, per the germline V gene (reference sequence), are WNHNN and SYGVQD. The junction carries 8 bases between V and J, which are trimmed by 4 bases and 4 bases respectively. Including the terminal cysteine and phenylalanine, the CDR3 comprises 13 residues. The read is trimmed to its CDR3 DNA, 39 bases read in frame from base 1. The sample comprised peripheral blood. Recombination joined TRBV10-1 with TRBJ1-5; no D segment can be confidently identified. This TCR came from a woman aged 55-69 years with COVID-19, enrolled during active disease. The nucleotide sequence is TGCGCCAGCAGTGGAAGCGGGAATCAGCCCCAGCATTTT. Its protein reads: CASSGSGNQPQHF.